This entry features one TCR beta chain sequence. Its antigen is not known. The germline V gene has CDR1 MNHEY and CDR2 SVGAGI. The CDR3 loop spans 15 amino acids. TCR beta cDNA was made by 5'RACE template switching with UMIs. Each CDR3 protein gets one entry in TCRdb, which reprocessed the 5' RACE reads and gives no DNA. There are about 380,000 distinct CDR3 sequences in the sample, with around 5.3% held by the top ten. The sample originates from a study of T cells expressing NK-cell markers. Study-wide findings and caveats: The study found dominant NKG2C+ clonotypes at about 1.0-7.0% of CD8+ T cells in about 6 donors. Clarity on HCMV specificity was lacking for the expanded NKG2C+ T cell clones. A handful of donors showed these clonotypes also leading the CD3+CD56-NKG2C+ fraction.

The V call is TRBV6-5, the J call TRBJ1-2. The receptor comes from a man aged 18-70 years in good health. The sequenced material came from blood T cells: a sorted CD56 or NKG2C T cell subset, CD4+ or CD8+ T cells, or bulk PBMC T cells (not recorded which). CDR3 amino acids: CASSYTRQTTYGYTF.